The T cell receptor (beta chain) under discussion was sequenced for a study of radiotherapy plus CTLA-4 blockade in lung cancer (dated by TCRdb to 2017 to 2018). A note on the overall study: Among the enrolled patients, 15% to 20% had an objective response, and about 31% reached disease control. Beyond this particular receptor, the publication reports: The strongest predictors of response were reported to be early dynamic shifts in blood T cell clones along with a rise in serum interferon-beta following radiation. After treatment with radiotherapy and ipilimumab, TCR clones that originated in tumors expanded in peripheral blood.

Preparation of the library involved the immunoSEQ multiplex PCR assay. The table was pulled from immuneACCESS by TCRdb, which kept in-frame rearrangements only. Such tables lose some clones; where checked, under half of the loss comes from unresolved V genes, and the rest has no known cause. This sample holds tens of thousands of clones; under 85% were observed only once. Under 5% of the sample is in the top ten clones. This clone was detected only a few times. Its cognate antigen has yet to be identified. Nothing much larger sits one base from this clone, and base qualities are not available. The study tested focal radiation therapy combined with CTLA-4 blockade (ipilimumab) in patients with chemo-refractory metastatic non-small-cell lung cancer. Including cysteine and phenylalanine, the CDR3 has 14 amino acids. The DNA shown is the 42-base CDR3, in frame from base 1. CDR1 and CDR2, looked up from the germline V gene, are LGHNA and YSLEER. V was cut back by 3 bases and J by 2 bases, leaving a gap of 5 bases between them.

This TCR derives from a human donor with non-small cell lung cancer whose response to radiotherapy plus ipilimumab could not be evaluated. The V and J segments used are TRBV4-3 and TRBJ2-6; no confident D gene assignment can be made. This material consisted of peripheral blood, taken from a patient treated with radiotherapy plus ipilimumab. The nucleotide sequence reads TGCGCCAGCAGCCATGAGACTGGGGCCAACGTCCTGACTTTC. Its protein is CASSHETGANVLTF.